The T cell receptor beta chain under discussion was sequenced for a study of blood T cell repertoires in COVID-19. Trimming pared 2 bases from V and 1 base from J, leaving 12 bases between. The CDR3 totals 14 residues. The germline V gene encodes CDR1 GTSNPN and CDR2 SVGIG (reference sequence). Assay used: immunoSEQ multiplex PCR; TCRdb lists only in-frame clones, some missing. The sample lists some 180,000 clones, 75% to 90% occurring once. The clonotype was recovered from a man between 60 and 75 years old with acute or convalescent COVID-19. V is TRBV30 and J is TRBJ2-7; tentatively, D is TRBD1 (5 bases). Source material: peripheral blood. The CDR3 DNA sequence: TGTGCCTGGAGTTCCGACAGAATATCCTACGAGCAGTACTTC. It encodes CAWSSDRISYEQYF.